The 8 T cell receptor beta chains presented below share a single source sample, sequenced in a study of CD8 T cells in ankylosing spondylitis. TCRdb called the 5' RACE reads again in MiXCR, with one record for every CDR3 protein. Of around 180,000 distinct CDR3 sequences listed, roughly 13% were seen once; the top ten hold approximately 11%. The sequenced sample was blood, either unsorted or a sorted T cell fraction (not recorded which). These receptors were taken from a female donor with ankylosing spondylitis or in good health (not recorded which).

This clonotype has only a few counts. In DNA form, the CDR3 reads TGCGCCAGCAGCCGCCAGGGGATTCCAACTAATGAAAAACTGTTTTTT. It specifies CASSRQGIPTNEKLFF. The chain uses TRBV5-1 and TRBJ1-4, with D possibly matching TRBD1 (6 bases). The CDR3 has 16 residues. Germline V gene lookup returns CDR1 SGHRS and CDR2 YFSETQ. V was cut by 4 bases and J by 0 bases, with 13 bases left in between.

J is TRBJ2-7 and V is TRBV4-3; 9 nucleotides agree with TRBD2. After removal of 4 bases from V and 2 bases from J, the junction contained 3 bases not matched to a gene. CDR3 length: 14 residues. Germline V gene sequence: CDR1 LGHNA, CDR2 YSLEER. Here the CDR3 reads CASSRTSATYEQYF. For the CDR3, the DNA is TGCGCCAGCAGCCGGACTAGCGCCACCTACGAGCAGTACTTC.

This clonotype came up many times. This CDR3 reads CATEDRTLPDTQYF. The CDR3 DNA reads TGTGCCACCGAGGACAGAACCCTTCCGGATACGCAGTATTTT. V is TRBV24-1 and J is TRBJ2-3, with D tentatively TRBD1 (6 bases). V was shortened by 9 bases and J by 6 bases, with 18 bases between the two germline ends. The CDR3 covers 14 residues. The germline gives CDR1 KGHDR, CDR2 SFDVKD.

This clonotype appeared many times. The chain has TRBV19 and TRBJ1-1, with 9 bases lining up with TRBD1. J gave up 5 bases and V 6 bases, and 7 bases lay outside the gene matches. Germline CDR1 is LNHDA and CDR2 is SQIVND (reference sequence). The CDR3 is 14 residues long. The CDR3 reads CASRAGQGGTEAFF. The CDR3 coding sequence is TGTGCCAGTAGGGCGGGACAGGGCGGAACTGAAGCTTTCTTT.

Turning to this clonotype: Being one base from a much bigger clone, this may be a read error. The chain is built from TRBV7-2 and TRBJ2-7; the D is unclear. CDR3 length equals 15 residues. Germline-derived CDR1 and CDR2 are SGHTA and FQGNSA. Here the CDR3 DNA reads TGTGCCAGCAGATGGGTGGCCCAGAGCTCCTACGAGCGGTACTTC. Residues: CASRWVAQSSYERYF.

This clonotype was seen many times. The rearrangement joins TRBV5-1 to TRBJ2-2; D remains unclear. This CDR3 region has 15 residues. Germline-derived CDR1 and CDR2 are SGHRS and YFSETQ. Trimming pared 0 bases from V and 2 bases from J, leaving 8 bases between. Here the CDR3 reads CASSLDGVNTGELFF. For the CDR3, the DNA is TGCGCCAGCAGCTTGGATGGGGTTAACACCGGGGAGCTGTTTTTT. Full variable domain (rest looked up from reference TRBV5-1 and TRBJ2-2): KAGVTQTPRYLIKTRGQQVTLSCSPISGHRSVSWYQQTPGQGLQFLFEYFSETQRNKGNFPGRFSGRQFSNSRSEMNVSTLELGDSALYLCASSLDGVNTGELFFGEGSRLTVL.

The V call is TRBV5-1, the J call TRBJ1-3; unclear D gene. This CDR3 spans 16 amino acids. Trimming pared 0 bases from V and 4 bases from J, leaving 14 bases between. Germline V CDR1 and CDR2: SGHRS, YFSETQ. As DNA, the CDR3 is TGCGCCAGCAGCTTGGGAGGGTTATCCCCAGGAAACACCATATATTTT. The encoded protein is CASSLGGLSPGNTIYF.

The genes are TRBV2 and TRBJ2-7; D gene ambiguous. Trimming shortened V by 7 bases and J by 3 bases, and 10 bases separated the two germline ends. Germline assignment: CDR1 SNHLY and CDR2 FYNNEI. The CDR3 consists of 12 residues. The CDR3 reads CASIETSYEQYF. The CDR3 nucleotides read TGTGCCAGCATTGAGACAAGCTACGAGCAGTACTTC. The complete variable domain, with remaining parts taken from reference TRBV2 and TRBJ2-7, reads EPEVTQTPSHQVTQMGQEVILRCVPISNHLYFYWYRQILGQKVEFLVSFYNNEISEKSEIFDDQFSVERPDGSNFTLKIRSTKLEDSAMYFCASIETSYEQYFGPGTRLTVT.